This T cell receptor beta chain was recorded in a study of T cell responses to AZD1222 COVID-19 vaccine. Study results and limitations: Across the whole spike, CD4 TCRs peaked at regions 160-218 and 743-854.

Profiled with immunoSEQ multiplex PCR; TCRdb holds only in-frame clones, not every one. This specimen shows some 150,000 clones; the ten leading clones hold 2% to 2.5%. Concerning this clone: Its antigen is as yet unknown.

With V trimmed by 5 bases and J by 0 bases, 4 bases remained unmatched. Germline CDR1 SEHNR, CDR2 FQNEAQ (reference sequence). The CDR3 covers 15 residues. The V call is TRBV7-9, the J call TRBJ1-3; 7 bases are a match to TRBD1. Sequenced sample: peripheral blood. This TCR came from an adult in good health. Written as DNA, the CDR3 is TGTGCCAGCAGCATCCGGACAGGCTCTGGAAACACCATATATTTT. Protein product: CASSIRTGSGNTIYF. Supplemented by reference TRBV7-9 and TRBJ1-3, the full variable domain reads DTGVSQNPRHKITKRGQNVTFRCDPISEHNRLYWYRQTLGQGPEFLTYFQNEAQLEKSRLLSDRFSAERPKGSFSTLEIQRTEQGDSAMYLCASSIRTGSGNTIYFGEGSWLTVV.